These T cell receptor beta chains were read from a single sample in a study of a mutant IDH1 vaccine in newly diagnosed glioma. Sequencing used immunoSEQ multiplex PCR; TCRdb keeps in-frame clones, though not all of them. Counted here are about 26,000 clones, more than 65% occurring once; the ten biggest clones make up 6% to 8%. For these TCRs, the target antigens are not known. The starting material was PBMCs, obtained from a glioma patient whose treatment included an IDH1 peptide vaccine. The source is a man in his forties or fifties with glioma. Some clones in this sample may be carry-over from other donors' samples. Each CDR3 is given with its conserved first and last residue. Fields, in order: V gene, J gene, CDR3 protein.

>TRBV4-2|TRBJ1-5
CASSQEGQGARQPQHF
>TRBV7-2|TRBJ1-2
CASSLDNNYGYTF
>TRBV6-5|TRBJ1-5
CASRQAHNQPQHF
>TRBV14|TRBJ1-2
CASSQTGDRLKYGYTF
>TRBV6-5|TRBJ1-1
CASTEGDRENTEAFF
>TRBV7-2|TRBJ1-1
CASRGDRGMNTEAFF
>TRBV7-9|TRBJ2-3
CASSSGLDHTDTQYF
>TRBV11-2|TRBJ1-1
CASSDPQGLNTEAFF
>TRBV18|TRBJ2-7
CASSPQGMGDEQYF
>TRBV19|TRBJ2-3
CASSIATSPSTDTQYF
>TRBV9|TRBJ1-6
CASSAYREGNSPLHF
>TRBV6-1|TRBJ1-1
CASSVGNTEAFF
>TRBV7-9|TRBJ1-1
CASSLAGAYTEAFF
>TRBV4-1|TRBJ1-5
CASSQDHRVSSQPQHF
>TRBV5-1|TRBJ2-7
CASSLDRGELPYEQYF
>TRBV15|TRBJ1-2
CATSRPPNYGYTF
>TRBV5-1|TRBJ2-7
CASSLGAGASNEQYF
>TRBV7-9|TRBJ1-2
CASSLAQEYGYTF
>TRBV10-3|TRBJ2-5
CAIRAGTGGQETQYF
>TRBV7-8|TRBJ1-2
CASSLAGLQAPYGYTF
>TRBV29-1|TRBJ2-2
CSVDGPNTGELFF
>TRBV5-5|TRBJ1-1
CASSFRQGWGTEAFF
>TRBV19|TRBJ1-1
CASRYRGQFTEAFF
>TRBV11-2|TRBJ2-5
CASRNLAGLRETQYF
>TRBV5-4|TRBJ2-1
CASSFLGGNEQFF
>TRBV7-8|TRBJ1-5
CASSLDSNQPQHF
>TRBV6-1|TRBJ2-1
CASSDPGNEQFF
>TRBV11-2|TRBJ2-1
CASSLGPVAGNEQFF
>TRBV6-5|TRBJ1-2
CASSRQGNGYTF
>TRBV2|TRBJ1-4
CASRAGTGSEKLFF
>TRBV7-9|TRBJ1-1
CASSKDSSEAFF
>TRBV19|TRBJ1-4
CASSINWEAEKLFF
>TRBV4-2|TRBJ1-2
CASSARKGQGPGVDGYTF
>TRBV2|TRBJ1-3
CASRGQGDSRNTIYF
>TRBV30|TRBJ2-1
CAWSASRDEQFF
>TRBV19|TRBJ1-3
CASSQGSGNTIYF
>TRBV9|TRBJ2-3
CASSVGSSGGAVDTQYF
>TRBV5-4|TRBJ1-1
CASSANTGITEAFF
>TRBV30|TRBJ2-1
CAWSVGNEQFF